The TCR beta chain described here comes from a study of shared clonotypes between healthy human individuals. Whole-study results and caveats: Between a few donors, naive CD4 clonotypes were shared at a level of about 5%. In general, naive subsets displayed greater estimated richness than memory subsets did. Deeper or shallower sequencing was expected to change how clonotypes are shared among donors.

Sequencing used immunoSEQ multiplex PCR; TCRdb keeps in-frame clones, though not all of them. This sample has roughly 650,000 clones, with 90% to 97% found just once. V was shortened by 6 bases and J by 0 bases, with 8 bases between the two germline ends. Looked up from germline, CDR1 is MNHNY and CDR2 is SVGAGI (reference sequence). The CDR3 has 13 residues. It was CD45RO-negative cells, positively selected for CCR7, that made up naive CD8 cells, with terminally differentiated effector memory CD45RA+ cells excluded. As for this clone: The target antigen is unknown.

This sequence was found in a woman in her twenties or thirties in good health. Sample: naive CD8+ T cells sorted from blood. The gene calls are TRBV6-6 and TRBJ1-1; D gene ambiguous. CDR3 bases: TGTGCCAGCAGAGCCAATTTGAACACTGAAGCTTTCTTT. Translating it yields CASRANLNTEAFF.